This TCR beta chain originates from a study of cytomegalovirus exposure and HLA in healthy donors. Points on this clone: What it recognizes is unknown.

The CDR3 is 15 residues long. CDR1 and CDR2 (germline): SGHVS, FNYEAQ. V was clipped by 1 base and J by 8 bases, with 14 bases between them. PCR was performed using 60 Vbeta and 13 Jbeta primers. The table came from immunoSEQ multiplex PCR; TCRdb's copy has only in-frame clones and leaves some out. The sample includes over 200,000 clones, over 65% of them seen just once. Study-level findings and limits: Per a later analysis, roughly 17,000 TCR beta sequences showed association with HLA alleles at 0.05 false discovery rate. For most TCR beta V segments, an earlier analysis put the productive rate at about 90% or about 30% of the time. In a later analysis, a missense DCLRE1C variant was linked to TCR beta V- and J-gene trimming.

This donor lacks a recorded CMV serostatus. The chain carries TRBV7-6 and TRBJ1-4, with D possibly matching TRBD1 (5 bases). Sequenced: PBMCs. The sequence derives from a human donor in good health. Here the CDR3 DNA reads TGTGCCAGCAGCTTAGGGGGCCCGATGGGGGAAAAACTGTTTTTT. It codes for CASSLGGPMGEKLFF.